A selection of T cell receptor beta chains follows, all from one sample in a study of vaccination effects on CD4 cells after COVID-19. TCRdb keeps only in-frame clones here, not all; method: immunoSEQ multiplex PCR. The sample yields around 50,000 clones, 75% to 85% seen once. Antigens of these TCRs are unknown. Specimen: CD4+ T cells from PBMCs cultured with HIV peptides, collected before COVID-19 vaccination. These receptors were collected from a human donor who had a prior SARS-CoV-2 infection. Both conserved end residues are part of each CDR3. A D gene is named only where the DNA matches it firmly. Clone sizes are given selectively: once, few, many, or a class where the clone is expanded.

15 TRBD1 TRBJ1-1 NA TRBV3-1/TRBV3-2 CASSQFQGVGTEAFF TGTGCCAGCAGCCAATTTCAGGGGGTTGGCACTGAAGCTTTCTTT
16 TRBD1 TRBJ1-1 NA TRBV10-3 CAISEWGTGVNTEAFF TGTGCCATCAGTGAGTGGGGGACAGGGGTGAACACTGAAGCTTTCTTT
18 NA TRBJ2-3 NA TRBV18 CASSPGSTGVSSTDTQYF TGTGCCAGCTCACCAGGTTCGACAGGAGTTTCAAGCACAGATACGCAGTATTTT
13 NA TRBJ2-3 NA TRBV29-1 CSVSGGSTDTQYF TGCAGCGTCTCCGGCGGTAGCACAGATACGCAGTATTTT
13 NA TRBJ1-1 NA TRBV5-4 CASSPDWNTEAFF TGTGCCAGCAGCCCCGACTGGAACACTGAAGCTTTCTTT
15 TRBD1 TRBJ2-7 once TRBV7-3 CASSPRGTGYDEQYF TGTGCCAGCAGCCCACGGGGGACAGGGTACGACGAGCAGTACTTC
16 NA TRBJ2-3 NA TRBV3-1/TRBV3-2 CASSPGTVGSADTQYF TGTGCCAGCAGCCCGGGGACGGTTGGTTCGGCAGATACGCAGTATTTT
15 TRBD1 TRBJ2-1 NA TRBV5-4 CASSRGQGAYNEQFF TGTGCCAGCAGCCGCGGACAGGGGGCCTACAATGAGCAGTTCTTC
14 NA TRBJ1-2 few TRBV3-1/TRBV3-2 CASSQDSSGYGYTF TGTGCCAGCAGCCAAGATTCTTCGGGCTATGGCTACACCTTC
14 NA TRBJ2-1 NA TRBV30 CAWGGLVGSNEQFF TGTGCCTGGGGGGGGCTAGTTGGTAGTAATGAGCAGTTCTTC
16 NA TRBJ2-7 NA TRBV19 CASSIVRGRPTYEQYF TGTGCCAGTAGTATAGTCCGGGGTCGACCCACCTACGAGCAGTACTTC
17 NA TRBJ1-2 NA TRBV4-2 CASSQDKNFGQDYGYTF TGTGCCAGCAGCCAAGATAAGAACTTCGGGCAGGACTATGGCTACACCTTC
14 NA TRBJ1-2 NA TRBV20-1 CSASNSGGYYGYTF TGCAGTGCTAGTAATTCCGGGGGTTACTATGGCTACACCTTC
11 NA TRBJ2-7 NA TRBV6-6 CASSPQYEQYF TGTGCCAGCAGTCCGCAGTACGAGCAGTACTTC
15 NA TRBJ2-3 NA TRBV29-1 CSVVSPRGSTDTQYF TGCAGCGTTGTTAGCCCGAGGGGTAGCACAGATACGCAGTATTTT
13 TRBD2 TRBJ2-1 NA TRBV7-3 CASSQGLAGVQFF TGTGCCAGCAGCCAAGGACTAGCGGGGGTGCAGTTCTTC
16 TRBD1 TRBJ1-4 medium-sized TRBV7-9 CASSLGRGQGDEKLFF TGTGCCAGCAGCTTAGGGAGGGGACAGGGTGATGAAAAACTGTTTTTT
15 NA TRBJ1-1 NA TRBV11-2 CASSLGARAGTEAFF TGTGCCAGCAGCTTAGGGGCCAGGGCTGGGACTGAAGCTTTCTTT
16 TRBD1 TRBJ2-7 NA TRBV19 CASSPLLDRGSYEQYF TGTGCCAGTAGTCCTTTGCTAGACAGGGGATCCTACGAGCAGTACTTC
12 NA TRBJ2-5 NA TRBV7-3 CASSPGGGTQYF TGTGCCAGCAGCCCTGGGGGAGGGACCCAGTACTTC
14 NA TRBJ1-4 NA TRBV5-1 CASSLGAGAEKLFF TGCGCCAGCAGCTTGGGGGCAGGGGCTGAAAAACTGTTTTTT
16 TRBD2 TRBJ2-1 NA TRBV7-2 CASSLPNGRVNNEQFF TGTGCCAGCAGCTTACCAAACGGGAGGGTGAACAATGAGCAGTTCTTC
19 TRBD2 TRBJ2-3 NA TRBV3-1/TRBV3-2 CASGPTSGGAYSRTDTQYF TGTGCCAGCGGCCCGACTAGCGGGGGGGCCTATTCTAGGACAGATACGCAGTATTTT
15 TRBD1 TRBJ1-5 NA TRBV2 CASRSDREFDQPQHF TGTGCCAGCAGGTCGGACAGGGAATTCGATCAGCCCCAGCATTTT
13 NA TRBJ2-7 NA TRBV5-5 CASSLATGYEQYF TGTGCCAGCAGCTTGGCGACAGGCTACGAGCAGTACTTC
12 NA TRBJ2-5 NA TRBV3-1/TRBV3-2 CASSQDRETQYF TGTGCCAGCAGCCAAGACCGCGAGACCCAGTACTTC